This T cell receptor (beta chain) comes out of a study of shared clonotypes between healthy human individuals. Every one of the donors was a Caucasian adult that lived in Nashville, Tennessee. CDR1 is SEHNR, CDR2 FQNEAQ, per germline (reference sequence). Trimming shortened V by 6 bases and J by 0 bases, and 8 bases separated the two germline ends. The CDR3 consists of 13 residues. Sequencing was performed with immunoSEQ multiplex PCR; in TCRdb, only in-frame clones are kept and a portion is missing. The sample holds about 2.4 million clones, roughly 93% seen once. This chain connects TRBV7-9 to TRBJ1-1; D gene ambiguous. The sample consisted of naive CD4+ T cells from PBMCs. Subset meaning: CD45RA+ positively selected. The clonotype was recovered from a man aged 18 to 29 in good health. Some clones in this sample may be carry-over from other donors' samples. The CDR3 region has the DNA TGTGCCAGCAGTCGAAAAATGAACACTGAAGCTTTCTTT. Amino acid sequence: CASSRKMNTEAFF.